Presented here are 20 T cell receptor beta chains from one specimen sequenced in a study of T-cell memory formation after mild COVID-19. TCRdb reanalysed the 5' RACE reads using MiXCR and keeps one entry per CDR3 protein. The data contain about half a million distinct CDR3 sequences, 15% to 20% of them seen just once; the ten biggest clones take up roughly an eighth. Sequencing was carried out using PBMCs or a T cell subset sorted from them (not recorded which). The receptors were sampled from an adult woman who had mild COVID-19 (a few samples of this study predate the infection). Cell type and time point are not known.

This clonotype was counted between two and nine times. The chain couples TRBV24-1 to TRBJ2-3; D is unclear. The germline V gene encodes CDR1 KGHDR and CDR2 SFDVKD. CDR3 length: 13 amino acids. V lost 3 bases and J lost 2, with 5 bases in between. The CDR3 loop is CATSDHNTDTQYF. The DNA of the CDR3 is TGTGCCACCAGTGATCATAACACAGATACGCAGTATTTT.

There are a few counts of this clonotype. V is TRBV4-2 and J is TRBJ2-7; 7 nucleotides agree with TRBD2. CDR1 and CDR2 (germline): LGHNA, YNFKEQ. V dropped 1 base and J dropped 5; count of bases not matched to a gene: 8. The length of the CDR3 is 15 residues. The chain's CDR3 is CASSQGTRVTDEQYF. CDR3 coding DNA: TGTGCCAGCAGCCAAGGGACTAGAGTAACCGACGAGCAGTACTTC.

The chain combines TRBV7-9 with TRBJ1-2; D gene uncertain. This CDR3 has 13 amino acids. The germline CDR1 and CDR2 sequences are SEHNR and FQNEAQ (reference sequence). V lost 0 bases and J lost 8, with 10 bases in between. Here the CDR3 DNA reads TGTGCCAGCAGCTTAGCCACACCCCCCGGCTACACCTTC. This codes for CASSLATPPGYTF.

This chain uses TRBV3-1 with TRBJ2-3, with a weak D call TRBD1 (5 bases). Germline CDR1 LGHDT, CDR2 YNNKEL (reference sequence). The CDR3 has 16 amino acids. V shed 8 bases and J shed 0 bases, with 18 bases lying between them. The CDR3 DNA sequence: TGTGCCAGCGGATCAACGGACCGGACAAGCACAGATACGCAGTATTTT. Its translation is CASGSTDRTSTDTQYF.

The sample holds a few counts of this clonotype. This chain joins TRBV7-9 and TRBJ2-3, with unresolved D. Trimming took off 4 bases at V and 6 bases at J, with 8 bases between the two ends. CDR1 and CDR2 (germline): SEHNR, FQNEAQ (reference sequence). CDR3 length: 12 residues. The CDR3 reads CASSSARDTQYF. CDR3 sequence (DNA): TGTGCCAGCAGCTCAGCTAGGGATACGCAGTATTTT.

J is TRBJ2-1 and V is TRBV20-1, with unresolved D. Germline V CDR1 and CDR2: DFQATT, SNEGSKA (reference sequence). CDR3 size: 14 residues. V dropped 3 bases and J dropped 0 bases, with 9 bases sitting between them. The CDR3 bases are TGCAGTGCTAGCGGGTCCAACTCCTACAATGAGCAGTTCTTC. Translated, it gives CSASGSNSYNEQFF.

This clonotype was observed a handful of times. The chain is built from TRBV5-1 and TRBJ2-1; 9 positions match TRBD2. CDR1 and CDR2 from the germline V gene are SGHRS and YFSETQ. This CDR3 region has 17 residues. Losses at the gene ends were 0 bases for V and 6 bases for J; bases not matched to a gene: 10. CDR3 sequence: CASSLVGGGASGNEQFF. CDR3 nucleotide sequence: TGCGCCAGCAGCTTGGTAGGCGGGGGGGCGTCGGGCAATGAGCAGTTCTTC. Supplemented by reference TRBV5-1 and TRBJ2-1, the full variable domain reads KAGVTQTPRYLIKTRGQQVTLSCSPISGHRSVSWYQQTPGQGLQFLFEYFSETQRNKGNFPGRFSGRQFSNSRSEMNVSTLELGDSALYLCASSLVGGGASGNEQFFGPGTRLTVL.

The chain couples TRBV6-5 to TRBJ1-1, with 8 bases aligning to TRBD1. With V trimmed by 0 bases and J by 4 bases, 4 bases remained unmatched. CDR3 length: 15 amino acids. Germline V gene lookup returns CDR1 MNHEY and CDR2 SVGAGI. The CDR3 nucleotides are TGTGCCAGCAGTTACTCCGGACAGGGTGGCACTGAAGCTTTCTTT. Translation: CASSYSGQGGTEAFF.

This clonotype was seen more than once but under ten times. The CDR3 DNA reads TGTGCTAGTGGTTGGCGGCAGGGATTCACCGGGGAGCTGTTTTTT. The encoded protein is CASGWRQGFTGELFF. This sequence joins TRBV12-5 and TRBJ2-2, with a possible D match to TRBD1 (5 bases). Trimming cost V 4 bases and J 4 bases, with 13 bases left between them. In germline, CDR1 is LGHNT, CDR2 FRNRAP. The CDR3 totals 15 residues.

The table lists this clonotype with a few counts. The chain has TRBV6-1 and TRBJ2-1; 7 nucleotides match TRBD2. This CDR3 has 15 amino acids. The germline V gene has CDR1 MNHNS and CDR2 SASEGT. The ends lost 8 bases at V and 3 bases at J; junction bases unmatched: 10. The CDR3 spells CASLGIAGVYNEQFF. Here the CDR3 DNA reads TGTGCCAGCCTGGGAATAGCGGGCGTCTACAATGAGCAGTTCTTC.

This clonotype was observed a handful of times. The chain joins TRBV20-1 to TRBJ1-2; 8 bases match TRBD1. Germline lookup yields CDR1 DFQATT and CDR2 SNEGSKA (reference sequence). After removal of 8 bases from V and 6 bases from J, the junction contained 5 bases not matched to a gene. CDR3 length equals 11 residues. CDR3 bases: TGCAGTTCAGGACAGGGTAATGGCTACACCTTC. This encodes CSSGQGNGYTF.

This clonotype turned up a few times. This sequence joins TRBV6-2 or TRBV6-3 and TRBJ2-6; the D is unclear. The germline V and J ends were trimmed by 7 bases and 2 bases, with 12 bases remaining between them. Germline CDR1 MNHEY, CDR2 SVGEGT. CDR3 length: 15 amino acids. As DNA, the CDR3 is TGTGCCAGCATTTCTTACTCGACTGGGGCCAACGTCCTGACTTTC. The encoded protein is CASISYSTGANVLTF.

The chain employs TRBV5-5 and TRBJ1-4; D remains unclear. The ends were cut back, 4 bases at V and 2 bases at J, with 21 bases in the middle. CDR1 and CDR2 from the germline V gene are SGHKS and YYEKEE (reference sequence). The CDR3 loop spans 18 amino acids. The CDR3 here is CASSPVDELRATNEKLFF. DNA for the CDR3: TGTGCCAGCAGCCCGGTAGATGAACTACGAGCTACTAATGAAAAACTGTTTTTT.

This chain joins TRBV30 and TRBJ2-1, with D possibly matching TRBD2 (6 bases). From germline, CDR1 is GTSNPN and CDR2 SVGIG (reference sequence). Trimming pared 2 bases from V and 7 bases from J, leaving 9 bases between. This CDR3 spans 12 amino acids. The chain's CDR3 is CAWSQSGNEQFF. The CDR3 DNA follows: TGTGCCTGGAGTCAAAGCGGGAATGAGCAGTTCTTC.

This clonotype was recorded at least ten times. V usage is TRBV7-2 and J usage is TRBJ1-2; 10 nucleotides line up with TRBD1. CDR1 is SGHTA and CDR2 is FQGNSA in the germline V gene. V dropped 7 bases and J dropped 4; count of bases not matched to a gene: 6. This CDR3 is 14 amino acids long. CDR3 protein: CASTTGTGVYGYTF. The DNA of the CDR3 is TGTGCCAGCACCACCGGGACAGGGGTCTATGGCTACACCTTC.

The count of this clonotype is one. This chain joins TRBV6-5 and TRBJ1-5; a weak D match, TRBD1 (6 bases). From germline, CDR1 is MNHEY and CDR2 SVGAGI. The CDR3 is 13 residues long. V was pared by 5 bases and J by 7 bases, with 12 bases between. The CDR3 DNA reads as TGTGCCAGCAGTACGAGGGGGAGACAGCCCCAGCATTTT. It is translated as CASSTRGRQPQHF.

This clonotype was counted a few times. One end of the junction varies from germline; a read error may be responsible. The chain employs TRBV3-1 and TRBJ2-5; weak D call: TRBD2 (6 bases). Germline lookup yields CDR1 LGHDT and CDR2 YNNKEL (reference sequence). The CDR3 runs to 14 residues. This chain's CDR3 is CASSPGSGGALHQF. The CDR3 DNA reads as TGTGCCAGCAGCCCGGGATCTGGCGGGGCCCTCCACCAGTTC.

This clonotype has only a few counts. The V gene is TRBV7-2, the J gene TRBJ1-1, with D perhaps TRBD1 (6 bases). Germline V gives CDR1 SGHTA, CDR2 FQGNSA. The CDR3 runs 16 residues. The V end was cut by 5 bases, the J end by 4 bases, with 20 bases between. CDR3: CASSPNRVRSGTEAFF. DNA for the CDR3: TGTGCCAGCAGCCCGAACAGGGTTCGCAGCGGCACTGAAGCTTTCTTT.

The chain has TRBV3-1 and TRBJ2-1, with 10 bases lining up with TRBD2. The CDR3 consists of 15 residues. Germline V gene sequence: CDR1 LGHDT, CDR2 YNNKEL (reference sequence). J lost 7 bases, V lost 3 bases, and 6 bases had no gene match. The CDR3 protein is CASSHLAGGANEQFF. Here the CDR3 DNA reads TGTGCCAGCAGCCATTTAGCGGGGGGTGCGAATGAGCAGTTCTTC.

This clonotype was counted between two and nine times. V gene TRBV4-1 combines with J gene TRBJ1-5; tentatively, D is TRBD1 (5 bases). The V end lost 3 bases, the J end lost 5 bases, and 17 bases lay between the germline ends. The CDR3 loop spans 16 amino acids. Germline assignment: CDR1 MGHRA and CDR2 YSYEKL. This chain's CDR3 is CASSHPRGDPHQPQHF. In nucleotides, the CDR3 is TGCGCCAGCAGCCATCCACGAGGGGATCCCCATCAGCCCCAGCATTTT.